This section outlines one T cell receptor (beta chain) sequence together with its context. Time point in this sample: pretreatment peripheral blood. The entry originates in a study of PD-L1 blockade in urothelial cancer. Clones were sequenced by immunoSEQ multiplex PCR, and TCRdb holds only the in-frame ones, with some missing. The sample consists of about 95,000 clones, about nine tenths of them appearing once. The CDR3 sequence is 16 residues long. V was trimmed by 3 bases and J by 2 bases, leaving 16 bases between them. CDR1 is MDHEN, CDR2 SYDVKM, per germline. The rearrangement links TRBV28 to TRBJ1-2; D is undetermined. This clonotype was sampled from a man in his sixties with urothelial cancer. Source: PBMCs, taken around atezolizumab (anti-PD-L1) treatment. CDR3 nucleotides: TGTGCCAGCAGTTTCGCTTCCGGGGTAGCAAACTATGGCTACACCTTC. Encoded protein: CASSFASGVANYGYTF.